The 8 T cell receptor beta chains in this list originate from one sample, sequenced in a study of spatial heterogeneity in lung cancer (dated by TCRdb to between 2017 and 2020). The library was obtained by 5' RACE. The instrument was a NextSeq 500. TCRdb's own reprocessing of the public reads used fastp at Q25 and MiXCR and kept productive beta chains. Each entry merges the rows of one CDR3 protein and shows their most common DNA and genes. In this sample the table shows 25,000 or so distinct CDR3 sequences, around 4.7% of which occur a single time. The top ten clones comprise more than 4% of the sample. Reading the label with the study, this specimen's time point is: sample taken at primary tumor resection. This specimen was PBMCs, taken at surgery. These receptors originate from a male donor with early-stage non-small cell lung cancer.

This clonotype was picked up many times. The chain has TRBV9 and TRBJ2-7, with 10 positions matching TRBD1. The CDR3 runs 18 residues. The trim removed 0 bases at V and 1 base at J, leaving 10 bases unmatched. Germline V gives CDR1 SGDLS, CDR2 YYNGEE. This CDR3 is CASSVGTSGTGVSYEQYF. The CDR3 DNA is TGTGCCAGCAGCGTAGGAACATCCGGGACAGGGGTATCCTACGAGCAGTACTTC. Looking up the rest from reference TRBV9 and TRBJ2-7 gives the full variable domain: DSGVTQTPKHLITATGQRVTLRCSPRSGDLSVYWYQQSLDQGLQFLIQYYNGEERAKGNILERFSAQQFPDLHSELNLSSLELGDSALYFCASSVGTSGTGVSYEQYFGPGTRLTVT.

This clonotype was observed many times. The chain links TRBV6-5 to TRBJ2-3; D uncertain. CDR1 and CDR2 from the germline V gene are MNHEY and SVGAGI. The CDR3 consists of 15 residues. The V and J ends lost 2 bases and 2 bases respectively, with 11 bases between them. This CDR3 is CASSYRRPDTDTQYF. The CDR3 region has the DNA TGTGCCAGCAGTTACCGTCGACCTGACACAGATACGCAGTATTTT.

In this sample, this clonotype turned up many times. The chain carries TRBV29-1 and TRBJ1-2; a possible D gene is TRBD1 (6 bases). V lost 7 bases, J lost 2 bases, and 14 bases lay in between. The CDR3 runs 13 residues. Looked up from germline, CDR1 is SQVTM and CDR2 is ANQGSEA. The CDR3 nucleotides read TGCAGCGCCAGGTGGCAGGGGAACTATGGCTACACCTTC. Translation gives CSARWQGNYGYTF.

This clonotype is medium-sized within its sample. The genes are TRBV29-1 and TRBJ2-6; possible D gene TRBD2, 6 bases. V was pared by 7 bases and J by 2 bases, with 18 bases between. The V gene's germline CDR1 is SQVTM and CDR2 ANQGSEA. The CDR3 is made up of 16 amino acids. CDR3 amino acids: CSAGTDSSAGANVLTF. CDR3 nucleotides: TGCAGCGCCGGGACTGACTCCAGCGCTGGGGCCAACGTCCTGACTTTC.

This clonotype was counted at least ten times. This rearrangement joins TRBV7-2 to TRBJ2-1; D is uncertain. The V end was cut by 8 bases, the J end by 10 bases, with 18 bases between. Germline-derived CDR1 and CDR2 are SGHTA and FQGNSA. The CDR3 length is 13 residues. The CDR3 DNA reads as TGTGCCAGCGGAATTGATCGGCGCAAGGAGCAGTTCTTC. It is translated as CASGIDRRKEQFF.

This rearrangement joins TRBV3-1 to TRBJ2-7; TRBD1 matches at 10 bases. The CDR3 contains 13 residues. Germline values: CDR1 LGHDT, CDR2 YNNKEL (reference sequence). V was pared by 0 bases and J by 11 bases, with 4 bases of the junction left unmatched. CDR3 residues: CASSQEDRGWKYF. CDR3 bases: TGTGCCAGCAGCCAAGAGGACAGGGGGTGGAAGTACTTC.

This clonotype occurred many times. This chain uses TRBV3-1 with TRBJ2-1; D is unclear. Germline CDR1 LGHDT, CDR2 YNNKEL (reference sequence). The CDR3 loop spans 14 amino acids. V was shortened by 8 bases and J by 0 bases, with 11 bases between the two germline ends. The chain's CDR3 is CASGKVFSYNEQFF. DNA of the CDR3: TGTGCCAGCGGGAAAGTTTTCTCCTACAATGAGCAGTTCTTC.

This clonotype has a count of ten or more. The chain uses TRBV11-2 and TRBJ2-7, with a tentative D call TRBD2 (5 bases). Germline CDR1 reads SGHAT; CDR2 reads FQNNGV. Trimming shortened V by 1 base and J by 4 bases, and 17 bases separated the two germline ends. The CDR3 has 16 residues. Here the CDR3 reads CASSLGSQLVSYEQYF. The DNA of the CDR3 is TGTGCCAGCAGCTTAGGTAGTCAACTAGTCAGTTACGAGCAGTACTTC.